Within the sample, the clone carrying this T cell receptor beta chain is large. Its antigen is unknown. This entry comes from a study of circulating CD8 cells and anti-PD-1 response in melanoma. Using about 15 ng of total RNA, TCR libraries were made with the QIAseq Immune Repertoire TCR panel. TCRdb reprocessed the reads with MiXCR, giving one entry per CDR3 protein. The sample has about 490 distinct CDR3 sequences; 7% to 10% are singletons. From live CD3+CD8+TCRalphabeta+ cells, four PD-1 and/or TIGIT subsets were sorted. Findings and limits, study-wide: Expanded sorted subsets were checked for tumor reactivity using peptides.

The CDR3 is 14 residues long. Germline V gene sequence: CDR1 LNHDA, CDR2 SQIVND (reference sequence). V lost 5 bases to trimming and J lost 5 bases, with 13 bases between them. The specimen comprised CD8+ T cells from PBMCs, sampled at baseline or after one month of anti-PD-1 therapy (not recorded which). The chain has TRBV19 and TRBJ2-1, with D maybe TRBD1 (6 bases). The sequence came from a human donor with melanoma. Here the CDR3 DNA reads TGTGCCAGTAGTCCCGGGCCAGGGGACAATGAGCAGTTCTTC. Amino acid sequence: CASSPGPGDNEQFF.